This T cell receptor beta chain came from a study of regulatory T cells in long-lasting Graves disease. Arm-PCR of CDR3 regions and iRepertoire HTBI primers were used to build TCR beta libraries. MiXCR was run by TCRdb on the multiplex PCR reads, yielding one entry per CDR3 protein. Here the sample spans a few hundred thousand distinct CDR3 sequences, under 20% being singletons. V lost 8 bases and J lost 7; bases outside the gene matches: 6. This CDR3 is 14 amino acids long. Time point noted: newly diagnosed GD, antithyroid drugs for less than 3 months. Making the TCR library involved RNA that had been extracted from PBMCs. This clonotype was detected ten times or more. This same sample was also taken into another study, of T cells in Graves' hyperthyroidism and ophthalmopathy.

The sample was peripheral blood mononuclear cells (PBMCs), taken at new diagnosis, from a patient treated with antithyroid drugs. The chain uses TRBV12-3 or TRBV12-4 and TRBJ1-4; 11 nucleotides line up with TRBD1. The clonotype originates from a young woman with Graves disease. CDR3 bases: TGTGCCAGCGGAGGGGGACAGGGGGGTGAAAAACTGTTTTTT. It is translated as CASGGGQGGEKLFF.